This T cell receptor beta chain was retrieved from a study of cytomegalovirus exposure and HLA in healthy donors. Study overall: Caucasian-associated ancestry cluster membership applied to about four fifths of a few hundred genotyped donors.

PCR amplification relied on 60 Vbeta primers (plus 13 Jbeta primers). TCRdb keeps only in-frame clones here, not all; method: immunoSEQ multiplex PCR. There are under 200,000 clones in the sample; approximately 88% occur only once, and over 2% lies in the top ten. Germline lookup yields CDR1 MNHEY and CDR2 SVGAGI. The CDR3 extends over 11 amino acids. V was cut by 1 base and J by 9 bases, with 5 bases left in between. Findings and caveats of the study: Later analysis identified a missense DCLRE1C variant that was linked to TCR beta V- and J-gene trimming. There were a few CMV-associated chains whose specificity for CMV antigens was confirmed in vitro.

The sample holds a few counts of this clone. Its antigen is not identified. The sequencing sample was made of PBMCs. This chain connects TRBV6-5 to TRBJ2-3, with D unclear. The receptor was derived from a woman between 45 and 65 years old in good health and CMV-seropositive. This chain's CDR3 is CASSYFGTQYF. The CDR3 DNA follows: TGTGCCAGCAGTTACTTCGGGACGCAGTATTTT.